The T cell receptor (beta chain) described here comes from a study of T-cell memory formation after mild COVID-19. Across the study: Among the donors, TCR clusters were largely specific to each donor.

As for this clonotype: The antigen is unknown. One end of the junction varies from germline; a read error may be responsible.

MiXCR, applied by TCRdb to the 5' RACE reads, yields one record per CDR3 protein. The sample shows about 150,000 distinct CDR3 sequences, about 19% of them seen only once. General observations from the study: The main location of contracting CD4+ clones was CM and EM, and that of contracting CD8+ clones was EMRA. Confirmation of SARS-CoV-2 specificity was lacking for second-wave clones peaking day 37. Later expanders leaned CD4+, whereas day 15 to 85 contracting clones were balanced CD4/CD8.

The TCR comes from an adult woman who had mild COVID-19 (a few samples of this study predate the infection). Cell type and time point are not known. Specimen: PBMCs or a T cell subset sorted from them (not recorded which).

The CDR3 DNA reads as TGTGCCAGCAGTTTAGGTTTCGCAGATACGCAGTATTTT. Translating it yields CASSLGFADTQYF. The V call is TRBV11-2, the J call TRBJ2-3; no clear D. The V gene's germline CDR1 is SGHAT and CDR2 FQNNGV. The CDR3 contains 13 residues.